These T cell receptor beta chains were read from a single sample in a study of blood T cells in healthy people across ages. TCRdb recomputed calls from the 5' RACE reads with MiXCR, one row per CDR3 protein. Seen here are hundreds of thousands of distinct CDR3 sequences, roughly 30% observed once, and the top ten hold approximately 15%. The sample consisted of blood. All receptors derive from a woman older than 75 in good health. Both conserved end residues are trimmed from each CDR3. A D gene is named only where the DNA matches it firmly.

ASSQDGANYGYT,TRBJ1-2,TRBV3-1,NA
ASSLDEGNIQY,TRBJ2-4,TRBV5-4,NA
ASSLAVGKTYEQY,TRBJ2-7,TRBV7-2,NA
ASSLEGRGSGNTIY,TRBJ1-3,TRBV7-2,NA
ASSPLDRDQDEQY,TRBJ2-7,TRBV7-3,TRBD1
ASGLVRGTGSHEQY,TRBJ2-7,TRBV12-5,TRBD1
SAEQGGWNQPQH,TRBJ1-5,TRBV20-1,NA
ACSPQETALDYEQY,NA,TRBV11-2,NA
TSSLDGALH,TRBJ1-6,TRBV12-3/TRBV12-4,NA
ASTTAGGPYEQY,TRBJ2-7,TRBV6-1,TRBD1
ANRATVGGPQH,TRBJ1-5,TRBV28,NA
ASSSGTSGGSYNEQF,TRBJ2-1,TRBV7-7,TRBD2
ASSLARGPNEKLF,TRBJ1-4,TRBV27,NA